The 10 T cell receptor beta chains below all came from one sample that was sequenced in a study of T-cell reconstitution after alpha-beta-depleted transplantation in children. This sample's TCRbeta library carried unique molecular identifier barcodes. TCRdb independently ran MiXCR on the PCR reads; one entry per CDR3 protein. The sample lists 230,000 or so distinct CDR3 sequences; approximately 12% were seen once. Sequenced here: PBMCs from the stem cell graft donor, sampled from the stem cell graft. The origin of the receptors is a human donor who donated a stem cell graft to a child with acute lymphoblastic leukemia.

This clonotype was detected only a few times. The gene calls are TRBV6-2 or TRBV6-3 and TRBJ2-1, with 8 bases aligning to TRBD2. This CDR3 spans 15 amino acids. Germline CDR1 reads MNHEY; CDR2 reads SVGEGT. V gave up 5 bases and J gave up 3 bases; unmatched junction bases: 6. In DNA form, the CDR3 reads TGTGCCAGCAGTCATACTAGCGGTCACTACAATGAGCAGTTCTTC. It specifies CASSHTSGHYNEQFF.

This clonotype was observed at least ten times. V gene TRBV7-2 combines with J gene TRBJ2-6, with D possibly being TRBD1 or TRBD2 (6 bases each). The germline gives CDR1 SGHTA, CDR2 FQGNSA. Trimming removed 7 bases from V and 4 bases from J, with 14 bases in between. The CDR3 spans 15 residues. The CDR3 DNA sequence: TGTGCCAGCATGGGTGGGGGGCAAGGGGCCAACGTCCTGACTTTC. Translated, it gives CASMGGGQGANVLTF. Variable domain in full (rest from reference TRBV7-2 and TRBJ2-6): GAGVSQSPSNKVTEKGKDVELRCDPISGHTALYWYRQSLGQGLEFLIYFQGNSAPDKSGLPSDRFSAERTGGSVSTLTIQRTQQEDSAVYLCASMGGGQGANVLTFGAGSRLTVL.

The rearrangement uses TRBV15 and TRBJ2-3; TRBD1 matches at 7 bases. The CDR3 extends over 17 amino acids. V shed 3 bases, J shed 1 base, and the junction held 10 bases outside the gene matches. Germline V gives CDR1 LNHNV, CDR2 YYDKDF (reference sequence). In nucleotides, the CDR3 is TGTGCCACCAGCAGCCAAACGAGACAGGGACGCACAGATACGCAGTATTTT. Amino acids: CATSSQTRQGRTDTQYF. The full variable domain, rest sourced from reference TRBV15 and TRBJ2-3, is DAMVIQNPRYQVTQFGKPVTLSCSQTLNHNVMYWYQQKSSQAPKLLFHYYDKDFNNEADTPDNFQSRRPNTSFCFLDIRSPGLGDTAMYLCATSSQTRQGRTDTQYFGPGTRLTVL.

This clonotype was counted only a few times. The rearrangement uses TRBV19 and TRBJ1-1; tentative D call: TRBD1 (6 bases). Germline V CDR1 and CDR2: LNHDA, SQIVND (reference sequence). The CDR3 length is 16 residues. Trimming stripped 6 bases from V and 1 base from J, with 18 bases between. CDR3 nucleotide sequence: TGTGCCAGTAGCCTCTCTCCAGGGGCGCCGAACACTGAAGCTTTCTTT. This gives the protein CASSLSPGAPNTEAFF.

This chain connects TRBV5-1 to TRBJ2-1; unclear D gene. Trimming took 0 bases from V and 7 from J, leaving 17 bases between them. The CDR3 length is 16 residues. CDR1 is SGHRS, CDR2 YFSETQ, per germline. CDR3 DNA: TGCGCCAGCAGCTTGGCGGGCAGGCATGAGAGGAATGAGCAGTTCTTC. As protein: CASSLAGRHERNEQFF.

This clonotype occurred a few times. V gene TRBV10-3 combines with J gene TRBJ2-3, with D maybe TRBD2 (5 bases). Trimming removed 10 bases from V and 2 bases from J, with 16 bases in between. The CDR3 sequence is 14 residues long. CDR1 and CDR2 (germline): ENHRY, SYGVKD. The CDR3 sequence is CASQRTSLTDTQYF. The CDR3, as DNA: TGTGCCAGCCAAAGGACTTCTCTCACAGATACGCAGTATTTT.

CDR3 in amino acids: CASSVEGSSQSPLHF. In DNA, the CDR3 is TGTGCCAGCAGCGTAGAGGGCTCGTCACAGTCACCCCTCCACTTT. The gene calls are TRBV9 and TRBJ1-6; unclear D gene. V was shortened by 0 bases and J by 10 bases, with 14 bases between the two germline ends. Germline loops: CDR1 SGDLS, CDR2 YYNGEE. There are 15 residues in the CDR3.

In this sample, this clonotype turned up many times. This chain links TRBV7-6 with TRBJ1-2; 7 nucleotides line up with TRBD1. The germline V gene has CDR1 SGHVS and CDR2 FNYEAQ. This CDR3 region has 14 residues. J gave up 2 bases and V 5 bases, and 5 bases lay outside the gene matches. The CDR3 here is CASSPGTANYGYTF. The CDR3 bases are TGTGCCAGCAGCCCAGGGACAGCGAACTATGGCTACACCTTC.

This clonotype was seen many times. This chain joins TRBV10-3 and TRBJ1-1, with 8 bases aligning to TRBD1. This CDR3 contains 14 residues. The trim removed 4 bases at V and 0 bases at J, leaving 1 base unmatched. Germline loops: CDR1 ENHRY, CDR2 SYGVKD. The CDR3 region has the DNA TGTGCCATCAGTGGACAGGGGTTGAACACTGAAGCTTTCTTT. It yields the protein CAISGQGLNTEAFF.

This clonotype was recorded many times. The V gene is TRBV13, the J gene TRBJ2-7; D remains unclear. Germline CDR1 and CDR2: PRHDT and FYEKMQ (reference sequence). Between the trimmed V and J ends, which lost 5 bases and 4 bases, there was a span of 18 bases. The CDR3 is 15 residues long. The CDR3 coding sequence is TGTGCCAGCAGCCCCTCGCGGCGTCCGGCTTACGAGCAGTACTTC. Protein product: CASSPSRRPAYEQYF.